This is a list of T cell receptor beta chains from one sample in a study of shared T cell receptors in the human thymus. Sequencing used immunoSEQ multiplex PCR; TCRdb keeps in-frame clones, though not all of them. The sample comprises roughly 660,000 clones, around 89% of which are singletons, and 0.0095% to 0.013% rests with the top ten. The sample was also linked to a second study, of human thymus T cells.

The sample taken for sequencing was thymocytes. These receptors were taken from a boy in the first two years of life with a congenital heart defect. The CDR3 runs from the conserved cysteine through the conserved F or W. D genes are given only for firm matches. Clone size is stated in some rows and not others, as once, few, many or a class when expanded.

>13|TRBV30|TRBD2|-|TRBJ2-7
TGTGCCCTCCCGCGGACTAGCAAATCCGAGCAGTACTTC
CALPRTSKSEQYF
>14|TRBV4-2|-|-|TRBJ2-1
TGTGCCAGCAAGGCGGCGGGGCCCAACAATGAGCAGTTCTTC
CASKAAGPNNEQFF
>19|TRBV4-1|-|-|TRBJ2-3
TGCGCCAGCAGCCAAGAAGGACTGCGACCGGACAGTGGCACAGATACGCAGTATTTT
CASSQEGLRPDSGTDTQYF
>14|TRBV5-1|TRBD1|-|TRBJ2-1
TGCGCCAGCAGCGGGACAGGGGTTTACAATGAGCAGTTCTTC
CASSGTGVYNEQFF
>20|TRBV11-2|TRBD1|-|TRBJ1-1
TGTGCCAGCAGCTTAGATGGAAGGTCTCTGACAGGGGCGAATTTGTTTAAAGCTTTCTTT
CASSLDGRSLTGANLFKAFF
>18|TRBV27|TRBD1|-|TRBJ2-7
TGTGCCAGCAGTTTAAGCGCCCGGGACAGGGGGGTCGTCTACGAGCAGTACTTC
CASSLSARDRGVVYEQYF
>12|TRBV2|-|-|TRBJ1-1
TGTGCCAGCAGGAGGGCTTCGGGGGAAGCTTTCTTT
CASRRASGEAFF
>11|TRBV11-2|-|-|TRBJ2-5
TGTGCCAGCAGCTCCCGGGAGACCCAGTACTTC
CASSSRETQYF
>12|TRBV28|-|-|TRBJ2-1
TGTGCCAGCAGTTTCGTCGTCCCCCCTCAGTTCTTC
CASSFVVPPQFF
>15|TRBV5-1|-|-|TRBJ2-7
TGCGCCAGCAGCAGAAACGGGAGACTCTCCTACGAGCAGTACTTC
CASSRNGRLSYEQYF
>18|TRBV27|-|-|TRBJ2-1
TGTGCCAGCAGAGATCTCGCTGCCTCGACTACGCGTAAGAATGAGCAGTTCTTC
CASRDLAASTTRKNEQFF
>18|TRBV5-7|TRBD2|-|TRBJ2-3
TGTGCCAGCAGCTCAACAACCGGGACTAGCGTCTGTACAGATACGCAGTATTTT
CASSSTTGTSVCTDTQYF
>15|TRBV15|-|-|TRBJ1-2
TGTGCCACCAGCAGAGTCCTGGGAGGAGACTATGGCTACACCTTC
CATSRVLGGDYGYTF
>11|TRBV4-2|-|-|TRBJ2-5
TGTGCCAGCAGTCGTCCGGGGACCCAGTACTTC
CASSRPGTQYF
>18|TRBV5-6|TRBD1|-|TRBJ2-2
TGTGCCAGCAGTTACCGGGACAGGGCGTTCACGAACACCGGGGAGCTGTTTTTT
CASSYRDRAFTNTGELFF
>18|TRBV5-8|TRBD1|-|TRBJ1-5
TGTGCCAGCAGCTTGAGGGGGACAGGGGATTGGGGCAATCAGCCCCAGCATTTT
CASSLRGTGDWGNQPQHF
>13|TRBV25-1|-|-|TRBJ1-1
TGTGCCAGCACTCAACCCGGGGACACTGAAGCTTTCTTT
CASTQPGDTEAFF
>11|TRBV20-1|-|-|TRBJ2-1
TGCAGTGCTGGACTATACAATGAGCAGTTCTTC
CSAGLYNEQFF
>13|TRBV25-1|-|-|TRBJ1-2
TGTGCCAGCAGTGGTAGGGAGAGCTATGGCTACCCCTTC
CASSGRESYGYPF
>17|TRBV4-2|TRBD1|-|TRBJ1-2
TGTGCCAGCAGCCTTTCCCTCCGGGACAGAACTAACTATGGCTACACCTTC
CASSLSLRDRTNYGYTF
>15|TRBV5-6|TRBD2|-|TRBJ2-7
TGTGCCAGCAGTTCCCGGCAGGGAGGGAGCTACGAGCAGTACTTC
CASSSRQGGSYEQYF
>14|TRBV15|-|once|TRBJ2-1
TGTGCCACCAGCCCTATTCCGCATGTAGATGAGCAGTTCTTC
CATSPIPHVDEQFF
>15|TRBV10-3|TRBD2|-|TRBJ2-1
TGTGCCATCAAACTCTCGGGAGGCTCCTACAATGAGCAGTTCTTC
CAIKLSGGSYNEQFF
>13|TRBV5-4|-|-|TRBJ2-1
TGTGCCAGCAGCTCTAGGGGGTCTGTTGAGCAGTTCTTC
CASSSRGSVEQFF
>14|TRBV27|-|-|TRBJ2-1
TGTGCCAGCAGCCGACACCACGGCCAATATGAGCAGTTCTTC
CASSRHHGQYEQFF
>16|TRBV4-1|TRBD2|-|TRBJ2-7
TGCGCCAGCAGCCAAGGACTAGCGGACCTTACCTACGAGCAGTACTTC
CASSQGLADLTYEQYF
>14|TRBV29-1|TRBD1|-|TRBJ2-1
TGCAGCGTTGTTAGGGACAGACCCTACAATGAGCAGTTCTTC
CSVVRDRPYNEQFF
>17|TRBV28|TRBD2|-|TRBJ2-1
TGTGCCAGCAGTTTTACTAGCGGGAGGGCGGGGTACAATGAGCAGTTCTTC
CASSFTSGRAGYNEQFF
>14|TRBV7-2|-|-|TRBJ1-3
TGTGCCAGCAGCTTAACGTCGGGGATTCACACCATATATTTT
CASSLTSGIHTIYF
>13|TRBV7-3|-|-|TRBJ2-7
TGTGCCAGCAGCCCGCCCGGAGCCTACGAGCAGTACTTC
CASSPPGAYEQYF
>15|TRBV28|TRBD1|-|TRBJ2-7
TGTGCCAGCAGTTTGAGGACAGGGGGAACCTACGAGCAGTACTTC
CASSLRTGGTYEQYF
>16|TRBV6-5|-|-|TRBJ1-1
TGTGCCAGCAGTTTATACGGGACCCGGAGGGGCACTGAAGCTTTCTTT
CASSLYGTRRGTEAFF
>16|TRBV5-1|TRBD2|-|TRBJ2-3
TGCGCCAGCAGCCCGGGGACTAGCGGGAGCACAGATACGCAGTATTTT
CASSPGTSGSTDTQYF
>18|TRBV5-1|-|-|TRBJ2-3
TGCGCCAGCAGCCTGGGCTCTAGCTTACAATACCGCACAGATACGCAGTATTTT
CASSLGSSLQYRTDTQYF
>15|TRBV11-2|-|-|TRBJ1-2
TGTGCCAGCAGCTTAGGAGGCAGGGGAGACTATGGCTACACCTTC
CASSLGGRGDYGYTF
>16|TRBV7-2|-|-|TRBJ2-7
TGTGCCAGCAGCCCCCGGGCAGGGCGCAACTCCTACGAGCAGTACTTC
CASSPRAGRNSYEQYF
>16|TRBV6-6|TRBD1|-|TRBJ2-7
TGTGCCAGCAGCCCCTCAAGGACAGGGACCCTCTACGAGCAGTACTTC
CASSPSRTGTLYEQYF
>18|TRBV15|-|-|TRBJ1-4
TGTGCCACCAGCAGAGATAGGGACACCCGGCCCCTTAATGAAAAACTGTTTTTT
CATSRDRDTRPLNEKLFF
>16|TRBV6-6|TRBD1|-|TRBJ2-7
TGTGCCAGCAGGGCCAGCGGACAGGGGAGCTCCTACGAGCAGTACTTC
CASRASGQGSSYEQYF
>15|TRBV15|-|-|TRBJ1-5
TGTGCCACCAGCAGAGATCGTAGTAGCAATCAGCCCCAGCATTTT
CATSRDRSSNQPQHF
>15|TRBV7-9|-|-|TRBJ2-5
TGTGCCAGCAGCTCGGACGGGGGTTACCAAGAGACCCAGTACTTC
CASSSDGGYQETQYF
>17|TRBV4-3|-|-|TRBJ2-1
TGCGCCAGCAGCCAACATGGACAGCCCAGCTCCTACAATGAGCAGTTCTTC
CASSQHGQPSSYNEQFF
>13|TRBV4-2|-|-|TRBJ1-5
TGTGCCAGCAGCCAAGATAAGATGGACTCCCAGCATTTT
CASSQDKMDSQHF
>19|TRBV7-6|-|-|TRBJ1-4
TGTGCCAGCAGCTTATCCTCAAACGGGAGTACCGCAACTAATGAAAAACTGTTTTTT
CASSLSSNGSTATNEKLFF
>14|TRBV4-2|-|-|TRBJ1-2
TGTGCCAGCAGCCAAGTCAGGTCCGACTATGGCTACACCTTC
CASSQVRSDYGYTF
>15|TRBV28|TRBD1|-|TRBJ2-5
TGTGCCAGCAGTTGGGAGACAGGGGCGCGGCGGACCCAGTACTTC
CASSWETGARRTQYF
>14|TRBV27|TRBD2|-|TRBJ2-1
TGTGCCAGCAGTTTACCCGGCGGGAGAAATGAGCAGTTCTTC
CASSLPGGRNEQFF
>16|TRBV4-2|-|-|TRBJ2-1
TGTGCCAGCAGCCAAGTAATGGCTAGCAGAAGCAATGAGCAGTTCTTC
CASSQVMASRSNEQFF
>18|TRBV4-3|-|-|TRBJ2-1
TGCGCCAGCAGCCAGAACCGAGACTCCTCGAGCTCCTACAATGAGCAGTTCTTC
CASSQNRDSSSSYNEQFF
>14|TRBV10-3|TRBD1|-|TRBJ1-2
TGTGCCATCACCGGGACAGGGGAGGGCTATGGCTACACCTTC
CAITGTGEGYGYTF
>19|TRBV7-9|TRBD1|few|TRBJ2-5
TGTGCCAGCAGCGCCCCCCGGGACAGGGGGCGCGGGGGACAAGAGACCCAGTACTTC
CASSAPRDRGRGGQETQYF
>16|TRBV4-1|TRBD1|-|TRBJ2-1
TGCGCCAGCAGCCAAGGTAGGACAGGGTTACGGGGTGAGCAGTTCTTC
CASSQGRTGLRGEQFF
>16|TRBV7-2|-|few|TRBJ1-1
TGTGCCAGCAGCTTATCTACCGGGCAGGGGAACACTGAAGCTTTCTTT
CASSLSTGQGNTEAFF
>18|TRBV5-4|TRBD2|few|TRBJ2-7
TGTGCCAGCAGCGGACGACCGAATACTAGCGGGGGGACCTACGAGCAGTACTTC
CASSGRPNTSGGTYEQYF
>14|TRBV29-1|-|-|TRBJ1-4
TGCAGCGTTGAAGACCCAGGCTATAATGAAAAACTGTTTTTT
CSVEDPGYNEKLFF
>17|TRBV12-5|-|once|TRBJ1-4
TGTGCTAGTGGTTTGGGTCCAAACACGGAGAAAAATGAAAAACTGTTTTTT
CASGLGPNTEKNEKLFF